The 16 T cell receptor beta chains in this list originate from one sample, sequenced in a study of OX40 agonist ivuxolimab in advanced cancers. Sequencing used immunoSEQ multiplex PCR; TCRdb keeps in-frame clones, though not all of them. The table shows roughly 70,000 clones, with 70% to 90% occurring only once. This specimen was CD4+ or CD8+ T cells sorted from blood, taken in a trial of the OX40 agonist ivuxolimab. The receptors stem from an adult with an advanced solid tumor such as melanoma, head and neck, liver or kidney cancer.

This chain connects TRBV7-9 to TRBJ1-2; 7 bases fit TRBD1. This CDR3 region has 15 residues. V dropped 5 bases and J dropped 3; count of bases not matched to a gene: 9. In germline, CDR1 is SEHNR, CDR2 FQNEAQ (reference sequence). DNA for the CDR3: TGTGCCAGCAGCCCCGGGAGGGGGCTTCACTATGGCTACACCTTC. It codes for CASSPGRGLHYGYTF.

The rearrangement joins TRBV2 to TRBJ1-5; D unclear. CDR1 SNHLY and CDR2 FYNNEI come from the germline V gene. The V end was cut by 6 bases, the J end by 8 bases, with 17 bases between. The length of the CDR3 is 14 residues. The chain's CDR3 is CASSGGRKSEPQHF. As DNA, the CDR3 is TGTGCCAGCAGCGGTGGTAGGAAATCAGAGCCCCAGCATTTT.

The chain carries TRBV6-5 and TRBJ2-5, with D perhaps matching TRBD1 (7 bases). The V end was cut by 5 bases, the J end by 5 bases, with 12 bases between. The CDR3 consists of 13 residues. Germline V gene sequence: CDR1 MNHEY, CDR2 SVGAGI. The CDR3 loop is CASSVQGRETQYF. The CDR3, as DNA: TGTGCCAGCAGTGTACAGGGGAGGGAGACCCAGTACTTC.

This chain joins TRBV30 and TRBJ2-3, with a tentative D call TRBD2 (6 bases). This CDR3 comprises 12 residues. In germline, CDR1 is GTSNPN, CDR2 SVGIG (reference sequence). Trimming removed 1 base from V and 6 bases from J, with 8 bases in between. CDR3 amino acids: CAWSGGVDTQYF. Here the CDR3 DNA reads TGTGCCTGGAGTGGCGGGGTGGATACGCAGTATTTT.

In this sample, this clone turned up a few times. The chain is built from TRBV7-9 and TRBJ2-2; tentative D call: TRBD2 (5 bases). This CDR3 region has 15 residues. Deletions cut 1 base from V and 3 bases from J, with 9 bases between. CDR1 SEHNR and CDR2 FQNEAQ come from the germline V gene (reference sequence). The DNA of the CDR3 is TGTGCCAGCAGCTTAGATTGGAGGTACACCGGGGAGCTGTTTTTT. Encoded protein: CASSLDWRYTGELFF.

The chain employs TRBV9 and TRBJ2-5, with D perhaps TRBD2 (5 bases). The CDR3 consists of 13 residues. CDR1 and CDR2 (germline): SGDLS, YYNGEE. Trimming took 0 bases from V and 7 from J, leaving 10 bases between them. DNA of the CDR3: TGTGCCAGCAGCGTAGGAGAGGGAATGACCCAGTACTTC. As protein: CASSVGEGMTQYF.

The chain carries TRBV7-9 and TRBJ1-1; D may be TRBD1 (6 bases). The CDR3 sequence is 14 residues long. V was clipped by 4 bases and J by 6 bases, with 15 bases between them. Germline V gives CDR1 SEHNR, CDR2 FQNEAQ (reference sequence). The CDR3 loop reads CASSSGWGAPEAFF. The CDR3 DNA follows: TGTGCCAGCAGCTCCGGGTGGGGGGCCCCTGAAGCTTTCTTT.

The chain employs TRBV9 and TRBJ2-2; 9 nucleotides match TRBD2. The J segment lost 0 bases and the V segment lost 5 bases, leaving 8 bases of the junction unmatched. Germline V gene sequence: CDR1 SGDLS, CDR2 YYNGEE. This CDR3 comprises 17 residues. CDR3 DNA sequence: TGTGCCAGCAGGGGCACAAGCGGGGGGTCGAACACCGGGGAGCTGTTTTTT. Translation gives CASRGTSGGSNTGELFF.

The chain joins TRBV11-2 to TRBJ2-6, with D hard to call. The CDR3 consists of 16 residues. The germline V and J ends were trimmed by 6 bases and 0 bases, with 12 bases remaining between them. In germline, CDR1 is SGHAT, CDR2 FQNNGV. The CDR3 reads CASRPSGFSGANVLTF. The CDR3 DNA sequence: TGTGCCAGCAGGCCGTCGGGTTTCTCTGGGGCCAACGTCCTGACTTTC.

The chain recombines TRBV7-2 with TRBJ2-1; D call uncertain. This CDR3 is 14 amino acids long. V was cut by 2 bases and J by 1 base, with 6 bases left in between. Looked up from germline, CDR1 is SGHTA and CDR2 is FQGNSA. The CDR3 loop reads CASSLRRSYNEQFF. CDR3 nucleotide sequence: TGTGCCAGCAGCTTAAGGCGGTCCTACAATGAGCAGTTCTTC.

The chain is built from TRBV7-2 and TRBJ2-1, with a tentative D call TRBD2 (7 bases). The CDR3 covers 15 residues. V was pared by 5 bases and J by 10 bases, with 21 bases between. The germline CDR1 and CDR2 sequences are SGHTA and FQGNSA. This CDR3 reads CASSPEGGRTAEQFF. The CDR3, as DNA: TGTGCCAGCAGCCCAGAGGGGGGGCGCACAGCCGAGCAGTTCTTC.

The chain is built from TRBV6-1 and TRBJ1-4; D may be TRBD1 (5 bases). The CDR3 length is 13 residues. V was shortened by 7 bases and J by 8 bases, with 14 bases between the two germline ends. In germline, CDR1 is MNHNS, CDR2 SASEGT. The CDR3: CASTQGWREKLFF. In nucleotides, the CDR3 is TGTGCCAGCACCCAGGGTTGGAGAGAAAAACTGTTTTTT.

V is TRBV6-5 and J is TRBJ1-1; D unresolved. Trimming took off 0 bases at V and 4 bases at J, with 15 bases between the two ends. Per the germline V gene, CDR1 is MNHEY and CDR2 is SVGAGI. CDR3 length: 16 residues. The CDR3 DNA is TGTGCCAGCAGTTACTCGGGAGGGTTTAGAAGCACTGAAGCTTTCTTT. Amino acids: CASSYSGGFRSTEAFF.

V usage is TRBV30 and J usage is TRBJ2-2; unclear D gene. Germline V gene sequence: CDR1 GTSNPN, CDR2 SVGIG (reference sequence). Between the trimmed V and J ends, which lost 0 bases and 5 bases, there was a span of 10 bases. The CDR3 extends over 14 amino acids. CDR3 sequence: CAWSVKRVTGELFF. The CDR3 DNA reads as TGTGCCTGGAGTGTAAAAAGGGTTACCGGGGAGCTGTTTTTT.

The rearrangement joins TRBV4-1 to TRBJ2-2; D may be TRBD2 (5 bases). The V gene lost 1 base and the J gene lost 6 bases, with 15 bases spanning the gap. Germline values: CDR1 MGHRA, CDR2 YSYEKL. The CDR3 loop spans 16 amino acids. The CDR3 is CASSQALAWPPGELFF. The CDR3 nucleotides read TGCGCCAGCAGCCAAGCTCTAGCTTGGCCCCCCGGGGAGCTGTTTTTT.

The chain links TRBV7-9 to TRBJ2-3, with 9 bases aligning to TRBD2. The trim removed 2 bases at V and 2 bases at J, leaving 5 bases unmatched. In germline, CDR1 is SEHNR, CDR2 FQNEAQ (reference sequence). The CDR3 extends over 16 amino acids. In DNA form, the CDR3 reads TGTGCCAGCAGCTTAACCCTAGCGGGGCCCACAGATACGCAGTATTTT. Its protein product is CASSLTLAGPTDTQYF. The complete variable domain, with remaining parts taken from reference TRBV7-9 and TRBJ2-3, reads DTGVSQNPRHKITKRGQNVTFRCDPISEHNRLYWYRQTLGQGPEFLTYFQNEAQLEKSRLLSDRFSAERPKGSFSTLEIQRTEQGDSAMYLCASSLTLAGPTDTQYFGPGTRLTVL.